This T cell receptor (beta chain) stems from a study of T cells expressing NK-cell markers. On the study more broadly: Seven donors tested HCMV-seropositive and one tested seronegative among the eight sequenced. Overall study results and limits: Several donors' CD3+CD56-NKG2C+ cells were dominated by the same clonotypes. For over five donors, the dominant NKG2C+ clonotypes made up about 1.0-7.5% of their CD8+ T cells. The study did not resolve the HCMV specificity of expanded NKG2C+ T cell clones.

With the 5' RACE reads reprocessed, TCRdb shows one record per CDR3 protein and no DNA. The repertoire table contains roughly 430,000 distinct CDR3 sequences. The CDR3 contains 17 residues. Germline loops: CDR1 SGDLS, CDR2 YYNGEE. With regard to this clonotype: Its antigen remains unknown.

The chain joins TRBV9 to TRBJ1-2; no DNA is available, so the TRBD1 call from TCRdb remains unchecked. The sequence derives from a woman between 18 and 70 years old in good health. The sequenced sample was blood T cells: a sorted CD56 or NKG2C T cell subset, CD4+ or CD8+ T cells, or bulk PBMC T cells (not recorded which). CDR3 region: CASSASQGPTGNYGYTF.